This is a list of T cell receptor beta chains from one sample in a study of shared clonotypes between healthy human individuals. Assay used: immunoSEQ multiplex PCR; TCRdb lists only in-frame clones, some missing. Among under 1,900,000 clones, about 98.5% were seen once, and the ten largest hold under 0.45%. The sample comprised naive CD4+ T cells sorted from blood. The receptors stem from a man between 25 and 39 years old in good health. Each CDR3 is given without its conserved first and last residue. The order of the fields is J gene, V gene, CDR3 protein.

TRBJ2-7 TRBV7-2 ASSFGWRDGYEQY
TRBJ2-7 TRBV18 ASRRALEQY
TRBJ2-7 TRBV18 ASSQGAGAYEQY
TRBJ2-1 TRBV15 ATSRDRGRARDEQF
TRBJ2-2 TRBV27 ASTSPHGGKNTGELF
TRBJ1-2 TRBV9 ASSVGGPGGVVGYT
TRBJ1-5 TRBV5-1 ASSLAGRDQPQH
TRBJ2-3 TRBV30 ACPGSSDTQY
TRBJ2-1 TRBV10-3 AIRPEVNNEQF
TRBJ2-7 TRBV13 ASSLGGRPSGEQY
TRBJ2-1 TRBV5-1 ASSLAADMYNEQF
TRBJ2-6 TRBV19 ASSSRQGSGANVLT
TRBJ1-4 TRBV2 ASRLDRAIEKLF
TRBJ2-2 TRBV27 ASSYRELYTGELF
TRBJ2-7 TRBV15 ATSRDRVYEQY
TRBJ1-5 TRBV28 ASAVHRGQVQPQH
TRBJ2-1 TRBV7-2 ASSFQDRVVRGEQF
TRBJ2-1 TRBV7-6 ASSEGTSGRGYEQF
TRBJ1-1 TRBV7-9 ASSKVNTEAF
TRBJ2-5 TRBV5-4 ASNRRQALSETQY
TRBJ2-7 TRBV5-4 ASSLTPFEQY
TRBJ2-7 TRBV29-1 SVGGLAVGEQY
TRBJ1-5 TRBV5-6 ASSLRAGVDQPQH
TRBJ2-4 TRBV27 ASSSRTRTSPY
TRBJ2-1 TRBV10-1 ASSESRTPTANNEQF
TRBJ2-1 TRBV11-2 ASSYGGTYNEQF
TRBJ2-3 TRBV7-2 ASSLGLAEVGHTQY
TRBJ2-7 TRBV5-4 ASSLDRGSYEQY
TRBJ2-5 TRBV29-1 SVAFRLGRETQY
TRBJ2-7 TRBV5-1 ASSLSLAGETSYEQY
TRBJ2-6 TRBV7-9 ASSFLDSGANVLT
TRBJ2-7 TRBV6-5 ASSGQGFHEQY
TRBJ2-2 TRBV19 ASSISSGSSGELF
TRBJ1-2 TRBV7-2 ASSLEAGPNYGYT
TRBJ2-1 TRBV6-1 ASRTGTVEQF
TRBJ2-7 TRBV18 ASSPPVGRGTYEQY
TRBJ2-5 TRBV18 ASSDRGHEETQY
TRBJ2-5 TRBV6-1 ASSVTSGSLETQY
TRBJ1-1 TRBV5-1 ASSLGHRGVGTEAF
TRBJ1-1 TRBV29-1 SVAVQVNTEAF
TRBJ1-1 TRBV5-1 ASSLSTANTEAF
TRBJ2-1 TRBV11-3 ASSPTVTNEQF
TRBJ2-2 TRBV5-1 ASSPDGVSAGELF
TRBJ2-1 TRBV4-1 ASSQKRRSGSSSYNEQF
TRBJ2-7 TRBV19 ASSTQGATSYEQY
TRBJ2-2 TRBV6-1 ASSENLWFTGELF
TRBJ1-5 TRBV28 ASSSRDRGFRQPQH